The present entry profiles one T cell receptor (beta chain) with its context. These data come from a study of CD8+ T cells in alopecia areata. The sequencing template was cDNA reverse transcribed from extracted RNA. Some clones are missing from TCRdb's copy, which holds only in-frame ones; the method was immunoSEQ multiplex PCR. Seen here are more than 95,000 clones, 41% observed once, and the top ten hold about 1.2%. Trimming cost V 9 bases and J 7 bases; bases outside gene matches: 9. Germline V CDR1 and CDR2: SEHNR, FQNEAQ (reference sequence). The CDR3 covers 15 residues. Lesional scalp punch biopsies and peripheral blood came from alopecia areata patients.

This receptor was obtained from a human donor with alopecia areata. The sequenced material came from CD4+ T cells sorted from blood. V usage is TRBV7-9 and J usage is TRBJ1-6; the match to TRBD1 covers 10 bases. In nucleotides, the CDR3 is TGTGCCAGTACCGGGACAGGGGATCTGAATTCACCCCTCCACTTT. It specifies CASTGTGDLNSPLHF.